The entry below gives a single T cell receptor beta chain sequence along with its context. CDR3 length: 14 residues. V trimming: 3 bases; J trimming: 5 bases; junction bases outside the gene matches: 5. Germline V lookup: CDR1 KGHSH, CDR2 LQKENI. These data are taken from a study of T cell changes during pregnancy in multiple sclerosis. Assay: immunoSEQ multiplex PCR; the TCRdb copy retains only in-frame clones and omits some. The top ten hold more than 0.7% of the sample, which has 50,000 to 65,000 clones, almost 95% seen once. The receptor was derived from a female donor with multiple sclerosis, enrolled in a pregnancy study. V gene TRBV18 combines with J gene TRBJ2-3; TRBD1 matches 7 bases. The material was peripheral blood, obtained in the first trimester of pregnancy. CDR3 sequence reads: CASSPPDREDTQYF. The CDR3 coding sequence is TGTGCCAGCTCACCCCCCGACAGGGAAGATACGCAGTATTTT.